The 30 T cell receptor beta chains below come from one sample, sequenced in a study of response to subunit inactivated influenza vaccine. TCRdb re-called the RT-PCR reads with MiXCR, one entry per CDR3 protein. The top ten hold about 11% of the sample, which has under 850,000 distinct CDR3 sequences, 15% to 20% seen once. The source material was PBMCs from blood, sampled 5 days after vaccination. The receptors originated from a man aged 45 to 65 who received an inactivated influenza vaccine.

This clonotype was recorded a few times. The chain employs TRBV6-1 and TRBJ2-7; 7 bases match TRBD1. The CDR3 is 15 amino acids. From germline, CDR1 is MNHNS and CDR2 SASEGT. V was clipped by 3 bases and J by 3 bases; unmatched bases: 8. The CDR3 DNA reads TGTGCCAGCAGTGACCGATACAGGGGTAACTACGAGCAGTACTTC. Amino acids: CASSDRYRGNYEQYF.

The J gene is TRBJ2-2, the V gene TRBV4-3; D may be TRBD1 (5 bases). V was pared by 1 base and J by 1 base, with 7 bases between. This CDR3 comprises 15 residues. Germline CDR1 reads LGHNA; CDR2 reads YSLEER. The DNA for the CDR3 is TGCGCCAGCAGCCAAGTGCAGGGGAACACCGGGGAGCTGTTTTTT. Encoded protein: CASSQVQGNTGELFF.

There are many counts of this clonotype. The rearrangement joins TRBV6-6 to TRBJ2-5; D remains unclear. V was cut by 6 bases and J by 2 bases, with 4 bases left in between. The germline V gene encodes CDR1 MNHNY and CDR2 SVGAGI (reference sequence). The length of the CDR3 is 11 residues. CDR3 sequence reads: CASSKQETQYF. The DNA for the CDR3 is TGTGCCAGCAGCAAGCAAGAGACCCAGTACTTC.

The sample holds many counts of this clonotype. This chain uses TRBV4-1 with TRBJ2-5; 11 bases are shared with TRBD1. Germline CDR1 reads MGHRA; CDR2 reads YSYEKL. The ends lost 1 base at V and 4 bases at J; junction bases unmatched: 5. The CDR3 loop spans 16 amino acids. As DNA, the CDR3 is TGCGCCAGCAGCCAAGTCGGGGACAGGGGGTCAGAGACCCAGTACTTC. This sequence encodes CASSQVGDRGSETQYF.

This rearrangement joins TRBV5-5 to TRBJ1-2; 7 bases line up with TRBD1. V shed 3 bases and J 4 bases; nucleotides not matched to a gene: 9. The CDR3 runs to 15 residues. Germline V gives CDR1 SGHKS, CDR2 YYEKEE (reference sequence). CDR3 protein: CASSSLQGPGYGYTF. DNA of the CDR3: TGTGCCAGCAGCTCCTTACAGGGGCCAGGCTATGGCTACACCTTC.

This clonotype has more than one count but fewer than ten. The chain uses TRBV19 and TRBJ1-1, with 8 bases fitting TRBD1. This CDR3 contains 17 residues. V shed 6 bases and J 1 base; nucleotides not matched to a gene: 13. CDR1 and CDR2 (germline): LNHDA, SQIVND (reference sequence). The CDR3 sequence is CASSQRTLTGGNTEAFF. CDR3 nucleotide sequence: TGTGCCAGTAGCCAACGAACCCTTACAGGGGGGAACACTGAAGCTTTCTTT.

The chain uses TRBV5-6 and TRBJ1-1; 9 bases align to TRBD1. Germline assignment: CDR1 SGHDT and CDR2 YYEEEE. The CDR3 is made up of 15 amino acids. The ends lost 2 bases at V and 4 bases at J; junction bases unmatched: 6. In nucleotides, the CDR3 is TGTGCCAGCAGCTTTTTGGGGACAGGGACCACTGAAGCTTTCTTT. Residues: CASSFLGTGTTEAFF.

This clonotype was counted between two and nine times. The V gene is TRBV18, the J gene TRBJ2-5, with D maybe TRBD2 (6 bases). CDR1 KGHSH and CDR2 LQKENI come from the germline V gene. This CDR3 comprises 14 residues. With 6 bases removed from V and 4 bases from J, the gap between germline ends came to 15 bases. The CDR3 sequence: CASSPFNGGETQYF. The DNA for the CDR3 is TGTGCCAGCTCCCCATTTAACGGGGGAGAGACCCAGTACTTC.

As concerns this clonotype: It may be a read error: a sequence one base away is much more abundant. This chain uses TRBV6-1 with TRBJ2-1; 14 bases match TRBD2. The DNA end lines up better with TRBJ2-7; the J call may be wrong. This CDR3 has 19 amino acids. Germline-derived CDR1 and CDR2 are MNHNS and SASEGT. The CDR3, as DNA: TGTGCCAGCATGGAACGTGGACTAGCGGGAGGTCCTACCTACAATGAGCAGTACTTC. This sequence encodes CASMERGLAGGPTYNEQYF.

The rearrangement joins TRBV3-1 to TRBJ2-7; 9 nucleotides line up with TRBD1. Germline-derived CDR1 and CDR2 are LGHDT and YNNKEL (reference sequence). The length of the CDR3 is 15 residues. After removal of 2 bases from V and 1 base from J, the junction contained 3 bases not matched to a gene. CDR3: CASSQTGGRSYEQYF. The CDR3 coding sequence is TGTGCCAGCAGCCAAACAGGGGGCCGATCCTACGAGCAGTACTTC.

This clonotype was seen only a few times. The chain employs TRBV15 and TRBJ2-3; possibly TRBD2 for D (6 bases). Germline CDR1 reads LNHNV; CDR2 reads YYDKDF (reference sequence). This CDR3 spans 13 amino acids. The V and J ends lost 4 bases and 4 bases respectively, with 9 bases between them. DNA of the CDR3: TGTGCCACCAGCACGAGACTAGCAGATACGCAGTATTTT. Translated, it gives CATSTRLADTQYF. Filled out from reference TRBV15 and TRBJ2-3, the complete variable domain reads DAMVIQNPRYQVTQFGKPVTLSCSQTLNHNVMYWYQQKSSQAPKLLFHYYDKDFNNEADTPDNFQSRRPNTSFCFLDIRSPGLGDTAMYLCATSTRLADTQYFGPGTRLTVL.

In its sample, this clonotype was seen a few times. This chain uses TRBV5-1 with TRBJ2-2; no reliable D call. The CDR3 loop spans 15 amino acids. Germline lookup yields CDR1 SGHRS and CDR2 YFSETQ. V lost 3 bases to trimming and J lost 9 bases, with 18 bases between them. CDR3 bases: TGCGCCAGCAGCTGGACCCTAGGGCAACGCCGGGAGCTGTTTTTT. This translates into CASSWTLGQRRELFF. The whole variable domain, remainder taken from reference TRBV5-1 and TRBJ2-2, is KAGVTQTPRYLIKTRGQQVTLSCSPISGHRSVSWYQQTPGQGLQFLFEYFSETQRNKGNFPGRFSGRQFSNSRSEMNVSTLELGDSALYLCASSWTLGQRRELFFGEGSRLTVL.

This CDR3 reads CASSLVGGGSGANVLTF. The CDR3 DNA reads as TGTGCCAGCAGCTTAGTCGGGGGCGGCTCTGGGGCCAACGTCCTGACTTTC. The chain has TRBV7-9 and TRBJ2-6; D assignment may be TRBD1 or TRBD2 (6 bases each). Germline CDR1 is SEHNR and CDR2 is FQNEAQ (reference sequence). The CDR3 contains 17 residues. Trimming cost V 1 base and J 0 bases, with 10 bases left between them.

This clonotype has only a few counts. The CDR3 sequence is CSAADRDTGNTIYF. DNA for the CDR3: TGCAGTGCTGCGGACAGGGACACTGGAAACACCATATATTTT. The chain joins TRBV20-1 to TRBJ1-3; 8 bases map to TRBD1. J gave up 2 bases and V 5 bases, and 5 bases lay outside the gene matches. Germline loops: CDR1 DFQATT, CDR2 SNEGSKA (reference sequence). The CDR3 is 14 residues long.

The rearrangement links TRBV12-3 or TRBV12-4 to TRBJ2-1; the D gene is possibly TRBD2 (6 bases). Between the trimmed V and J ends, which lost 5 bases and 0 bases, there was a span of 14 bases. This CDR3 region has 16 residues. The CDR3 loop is CASSDPSASSYNEQFF. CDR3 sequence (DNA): TGTGCCAGCAGTGACCCTAGCGCCAGCTCCTACAATGAGCAGTTCTTC.

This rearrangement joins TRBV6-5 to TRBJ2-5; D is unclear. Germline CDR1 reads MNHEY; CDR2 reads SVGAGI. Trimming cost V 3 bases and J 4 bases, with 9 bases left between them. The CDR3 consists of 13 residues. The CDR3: CASSYEIGETQYF. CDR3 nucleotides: TGTGCCAGCAGTTATGAGATTGGAGAGACCCAGTACTTC.

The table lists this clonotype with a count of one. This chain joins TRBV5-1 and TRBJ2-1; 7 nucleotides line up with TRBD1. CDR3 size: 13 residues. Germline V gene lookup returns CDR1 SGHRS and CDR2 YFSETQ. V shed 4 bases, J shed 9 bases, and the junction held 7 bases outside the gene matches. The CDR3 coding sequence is TGCGCCAGCAGCCCAACCAACAGGGGTGAGCAGTTCTTC. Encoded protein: CASSPTNRGEQFF. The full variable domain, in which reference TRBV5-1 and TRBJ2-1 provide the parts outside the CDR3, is KAGVTQTPRYLIKTRGQQVTLSCSPISGHRSVSWYQQTPGQGLQFLFEYFSETQRNKGNFPGRFSGRQFSNSRSEMNVSTLELGDSALYLCASSPTNRGEQFFGPGTRLTVL.

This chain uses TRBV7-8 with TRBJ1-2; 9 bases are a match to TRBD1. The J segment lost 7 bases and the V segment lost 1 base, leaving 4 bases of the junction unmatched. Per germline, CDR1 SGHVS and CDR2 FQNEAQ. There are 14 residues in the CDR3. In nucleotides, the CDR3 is TGTGCCAGCAGCTTAGAACAGGGGGCGGGTGGCTACACCTTC. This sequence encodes CASSLEQGAGGYTF.

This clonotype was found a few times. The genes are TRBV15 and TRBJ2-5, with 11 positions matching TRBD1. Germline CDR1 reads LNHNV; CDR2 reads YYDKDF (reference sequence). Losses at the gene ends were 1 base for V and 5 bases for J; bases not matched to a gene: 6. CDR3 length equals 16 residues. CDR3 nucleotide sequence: TGTGCCACCAGCAGAGCCGGACAGGGGGCGAAGGAGACCCAGTACTTC. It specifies CATSRAGQGAKETQYF.

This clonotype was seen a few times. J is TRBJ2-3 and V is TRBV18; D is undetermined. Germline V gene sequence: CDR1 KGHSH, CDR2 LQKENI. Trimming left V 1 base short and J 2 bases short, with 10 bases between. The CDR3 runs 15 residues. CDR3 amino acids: CASSPRAGFTDTQYF. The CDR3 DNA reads TGTGCCAGCTCACCACGGGCCGGGTTCACAGATACGCAGTATTTT.

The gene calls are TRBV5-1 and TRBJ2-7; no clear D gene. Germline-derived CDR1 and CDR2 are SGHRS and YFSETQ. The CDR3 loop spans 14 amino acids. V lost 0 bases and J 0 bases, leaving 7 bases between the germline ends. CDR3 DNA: TGCGCCAGCAGCTTGGAGTCAGCCTCCTACGAGCAGTACTTC. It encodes CASSLESASYEQYF.

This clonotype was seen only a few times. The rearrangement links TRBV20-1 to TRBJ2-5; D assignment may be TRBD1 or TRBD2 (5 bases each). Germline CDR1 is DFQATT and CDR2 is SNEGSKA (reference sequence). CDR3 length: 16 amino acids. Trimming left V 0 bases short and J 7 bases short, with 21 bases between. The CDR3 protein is CSARDAGTGNRMTQYF. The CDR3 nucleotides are TGCAGTGCTAGAGATGCCGGGACGGGGAATCGTATGACCCAGTACTTC.

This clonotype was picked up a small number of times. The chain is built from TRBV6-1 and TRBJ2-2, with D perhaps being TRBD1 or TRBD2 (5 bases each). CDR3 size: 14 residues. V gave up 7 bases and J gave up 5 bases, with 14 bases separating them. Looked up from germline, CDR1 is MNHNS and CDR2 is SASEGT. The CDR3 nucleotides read TGTGCCAGCACCCCCCCGGGACGGACCGGGGAGCTGTTTTTT. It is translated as CASTPPGRTGELFF.

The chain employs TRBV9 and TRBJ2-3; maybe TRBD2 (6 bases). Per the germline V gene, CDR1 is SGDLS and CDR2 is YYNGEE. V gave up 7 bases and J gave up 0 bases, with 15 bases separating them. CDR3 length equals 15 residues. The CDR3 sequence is CASPVWGTSTDTQYF. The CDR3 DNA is TGTGCCAGCCCTGTTTGGGGGACTAGCACAGATACGCAGTATTTT.

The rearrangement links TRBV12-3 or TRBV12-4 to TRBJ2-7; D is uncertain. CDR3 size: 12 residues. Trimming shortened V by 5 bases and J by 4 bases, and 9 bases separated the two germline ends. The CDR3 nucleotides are TGTGCCAGCAGTGTCACACCTTACGAGCAGTACTTC. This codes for CASSVTPYEQYF.

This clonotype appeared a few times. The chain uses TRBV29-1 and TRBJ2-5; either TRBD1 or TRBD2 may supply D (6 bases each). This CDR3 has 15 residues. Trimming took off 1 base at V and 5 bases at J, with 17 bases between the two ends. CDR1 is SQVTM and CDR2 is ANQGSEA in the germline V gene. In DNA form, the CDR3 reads TGCAGCGTTGAAGTCCCCGGGGGCGCGGGGGAGACCCAGTACTTC. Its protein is CSVEVPGGAGETQYF.

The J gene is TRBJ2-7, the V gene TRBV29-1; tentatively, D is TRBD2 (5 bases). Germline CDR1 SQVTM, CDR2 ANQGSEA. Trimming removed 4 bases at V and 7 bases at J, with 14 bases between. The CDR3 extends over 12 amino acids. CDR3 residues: CSVAGSSEEQYF. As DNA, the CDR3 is TGCAGCGTTGCGGGGAGCTCAGAAGAGCAGTACTTC.

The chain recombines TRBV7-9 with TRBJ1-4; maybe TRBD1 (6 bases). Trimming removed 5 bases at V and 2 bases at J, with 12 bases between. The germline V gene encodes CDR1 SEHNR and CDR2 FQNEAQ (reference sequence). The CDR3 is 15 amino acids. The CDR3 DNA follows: TGTGCCAGCAGCCGTACCGGGGGCACTAATGAAAAACTGTTTTTT. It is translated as CASSRTGGTNEKLFF. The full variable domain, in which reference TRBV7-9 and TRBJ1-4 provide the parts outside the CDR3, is DTGVSQNPRHKITKRGQNVTFRCDPISEHNRLYWYRQTLGQGPEFLTYFQNEAQLEKSRLLSDRFSAERPKGSFSTLEIQRTEQGDSAMYLCASSRTGGTNEKLFFGSGTQLSVL.

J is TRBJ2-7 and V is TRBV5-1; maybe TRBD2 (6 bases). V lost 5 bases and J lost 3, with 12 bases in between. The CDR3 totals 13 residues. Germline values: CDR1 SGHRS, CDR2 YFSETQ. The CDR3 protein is CASSRDWGYEQYF. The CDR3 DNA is TGCGCCAGCAGTAGGGACTGGGGCTACGAGCAGTACTTC.

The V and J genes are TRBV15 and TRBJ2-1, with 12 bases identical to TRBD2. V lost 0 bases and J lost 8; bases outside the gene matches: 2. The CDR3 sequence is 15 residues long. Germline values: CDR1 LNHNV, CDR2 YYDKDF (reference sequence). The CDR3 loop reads CATSRDASGGDEQFF. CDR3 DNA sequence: TGTGCCACCAGCAGAGATGCTAGCGGGGGGGATGAGCAGTTCTTC.